This is a list of T cell receptor beta chains from one sample in a study of blood T cells in healthy people across ages. In TCRdb, the 5' RACE reads were re-called with MiXCR into one record per CDR3 protein. The sample contains roughly 1.9 million distinct CDR3 sequences, about two fifths of which appear only once. Material: blood. These receptors all come from a human donor in good health. Both conserved end residues are part of each CDR3. The order of the fields is J gene, V gene, clone size, D gene, CDR3 protein, CDR3 DNA. A D gene is named only where the DNA matches it firmly. The size entry is marked missing in some rows and otherwise reads once, few, many or a size class.

>TRBJ2-3|TRBV7-2|.|TRBD2
CASSFRAGGSSTDTQYF
TGTGCCAGCAGCTTCCGAGCGGGGGGGTCTAGCACAGATACGCAGTATTTT
>TRBJ1-6|TRBV25-1|few|.
CASSEHAYNSPLHF
TGTGCCAGCAGTGAACACGCCTATAATTCACCCCTCCACTTT
>TRBJ2-3|TRBV2|few|.
CASSEERTLSTDTQYF
TGTGCCAGCAGTGAAGAGCGGACCCTGAGCACAGATACGCAGTATTTT
>TRBJ2-2|TRBV25-1|.|.
CASSGGNTGERFF
TGTGCCAGCAGTGGCGGGAACACCGGGGAGCGGTTTTTT
>TRBJ2-5|TRBV6-6|.|.
CASSYTRAPQETQYF
TGTGCCAGCAGTTACACTAGGGCGCCCCAAGAGACCCAGTACTTC
>TRBJ1-1|TRBV4-3|.|.
CASSQDLDSWSGMNTEAFF
TGCGCCAGCAGCCAAGATCTAGACTCATGGTCTGGGATGAACACTGAAGCTTTCTTT
>TRBJ1-1|TRBV12-3/TRBV12-4|few|.
CASSTTYWGVKAFF
TGTGCCAGCAGCACTACGTACTGGGGAGTAAAAGCTTTCTTT
>TRBJ2-5|TRBV7-9|.|.
CASSNLGETYQETQYF
TGTGCCAGCAGCAATCTCGGGGAGACGTACCAAGAGACCCAGTACTTC
>TRBJ2-7|TRBV7-2|.|TRBD1
CASSLGFGQGTYEQYF
TGTGCCAGCAGCTTAGGTTTCGGACAGGGGACCTACGAGCAGTACTTC
>TRBJ2-5|TRBV24-1|few|.
CATSGTTGSLETQYF
TGTGCCACCAGCGGGACGACGGGATCGTTAGAGACCCAGTACTTC
>TRBJ2-3|TRBV12-3/TRBV12-4|.|.
CASSFSGARDTQYF
TGTGCCAGCAGTTTTTCAGGGGCGCGGGATACGCAGTATTTT
>TRBJ1-2|TRBV20-1|few|.
CSAQTGSNYGYTF
TGCAGTGCCCAGACAGGTTCTAACTATGGCTACACCTTC
>TRBJ2-1|TRBV10-3|few|.
CAISALWASADNEQFF
TGTGCCATCAGTGCCCTTTGGGCTAGCGCAGACAATGAGCAGTTCTTC
>TRBJ2-1|TRBV2|.|.
CASSVKITYNEQFF
TGTGCCAGCAGTGTTAAAATCACCTACAATGAGCAGTTCTTC
>TRBJ2-5|TRBV7-9|few|.
CASSHPRDLLGEQYF
TGTGCCAGCAGCCACCCCCGGGACCTTCTGGGGGAGCAGTACTTC
>TRBJ2-7|TRBV7-2|few|.
CASSLVGQVSYEQYF
TGTGCCAGCAGCTTAGTGGGTCAGGTTTCCTACGAGCAGTACTTC
>TRBJ2-7|TRBV5-1|many|.
CASSPGPSSYEQYF
TGTGCCAGCAGCCCCGGGCCCAGCTCCTACGAGCAGTACTTC
>TRBJ2-3|TRBV7-3|.|TRBD1
CASSLQGALNTQYF
TGTGCCAGCAGCTTACAGGGGGCCTTAAATACGCAGTATTTT
>TRBJ1-2|TRBV4-3|few|.
CASSLQAWANYGYTF
TGCGCCAGCAGCCTCCAGGCCTGGGCTAACTATGGCTACACCTTC
>TRBJ2-5|TRBV29-1|.|.
CSVAQRAGETQYF
TGCAGCGTCGCACAAAGGGCTGGCGAGACCCAGTACTTC
>TRBJ2-7|TRBV5-5|few|TRBD1
CASSLLTGGVVSYEQYF
TGTGCCAGCAGCTTACTAACAGGGGGCGTTGTATCCTACGAGCAGTACTTC